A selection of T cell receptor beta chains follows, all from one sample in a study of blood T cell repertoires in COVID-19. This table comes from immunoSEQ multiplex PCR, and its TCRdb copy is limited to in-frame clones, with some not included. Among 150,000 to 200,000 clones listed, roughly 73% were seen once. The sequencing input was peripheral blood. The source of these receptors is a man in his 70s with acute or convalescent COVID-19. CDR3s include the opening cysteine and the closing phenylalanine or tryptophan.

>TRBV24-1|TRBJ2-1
CATSDPGTSGPYNEQFF
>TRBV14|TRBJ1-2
CASSLDRGYGYTF
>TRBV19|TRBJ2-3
CASLAGGVSDTQYF
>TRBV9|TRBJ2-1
CASSLPGTTSRNEQFF
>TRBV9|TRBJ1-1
CASSVGDLNTEAFF
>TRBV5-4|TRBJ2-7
CASSPGPGTRLLYEQYF
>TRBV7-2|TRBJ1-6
CASSERQGANSPLHF
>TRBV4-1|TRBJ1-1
CASSQDPYTEAFF
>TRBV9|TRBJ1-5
CASSVGGGSQPQHF
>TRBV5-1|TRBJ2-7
CASSGSQGILLREQYF
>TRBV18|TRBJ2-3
CASSYTKGGLSTDTQYF
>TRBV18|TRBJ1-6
CASSPLPGTAVDSPLHF
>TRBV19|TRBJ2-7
CASSPRGTSYEQYF
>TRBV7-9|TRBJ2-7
CASRNTGASYEQYF
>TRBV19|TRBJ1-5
CASKGDGYQPQHF
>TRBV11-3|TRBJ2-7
CASSLSGLAGYEQYF
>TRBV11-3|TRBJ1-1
CASSVGQGSTEAFF
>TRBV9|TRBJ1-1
CASSLAGTGTTEAFF